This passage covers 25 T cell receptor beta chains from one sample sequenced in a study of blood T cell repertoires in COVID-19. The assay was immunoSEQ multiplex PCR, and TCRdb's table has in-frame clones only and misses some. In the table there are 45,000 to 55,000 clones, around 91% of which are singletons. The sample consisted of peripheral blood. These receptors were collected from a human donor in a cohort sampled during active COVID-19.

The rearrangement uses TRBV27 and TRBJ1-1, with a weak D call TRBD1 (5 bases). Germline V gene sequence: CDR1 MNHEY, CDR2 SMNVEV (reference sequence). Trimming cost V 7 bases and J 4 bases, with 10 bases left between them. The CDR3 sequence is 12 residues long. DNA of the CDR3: TGTGCCAGCAAAGGCAGGGTCACTGAAGCTTTCTTT. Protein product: CASKGRVTEAFF.

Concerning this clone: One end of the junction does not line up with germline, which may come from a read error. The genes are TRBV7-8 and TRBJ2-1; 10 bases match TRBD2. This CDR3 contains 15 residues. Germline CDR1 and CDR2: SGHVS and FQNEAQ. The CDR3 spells CASSVAGGSYNEQFF. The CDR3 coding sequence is TGTGCCAGCAGCGTAGCGGGAGGCTCCTACAATGAGCAGTTCTTC.

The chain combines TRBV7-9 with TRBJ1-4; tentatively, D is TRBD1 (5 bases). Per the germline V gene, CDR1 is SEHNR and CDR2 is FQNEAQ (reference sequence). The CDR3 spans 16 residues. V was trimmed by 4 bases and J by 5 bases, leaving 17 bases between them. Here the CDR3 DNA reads TGTGCCAGCAGCTCCACCCAAACAGGTCCGAATGAAAAACTGTTTTTT. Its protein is CASSSTQTGPNEKLFF. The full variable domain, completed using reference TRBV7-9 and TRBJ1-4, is DTGVSQNPRHKITKRGQNVTFRCDPISEHNRLYWYRQTLGQGPEFLTYFQNEAQLEKSRLLSDRFSAERPKGSFSTLEIQRTEQGDSAMYLCASSSTQTGPNEKLFFGSGTQLSVL.

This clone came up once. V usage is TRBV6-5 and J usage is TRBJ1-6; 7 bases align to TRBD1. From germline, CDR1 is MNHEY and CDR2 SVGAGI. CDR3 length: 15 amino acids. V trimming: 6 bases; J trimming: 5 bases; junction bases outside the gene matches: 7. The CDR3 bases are TGTGCCAGCAGAACCCGGGACAGAAATAATTCACCCCTCCACTTT. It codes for CASRTRDRNNSPLHF.

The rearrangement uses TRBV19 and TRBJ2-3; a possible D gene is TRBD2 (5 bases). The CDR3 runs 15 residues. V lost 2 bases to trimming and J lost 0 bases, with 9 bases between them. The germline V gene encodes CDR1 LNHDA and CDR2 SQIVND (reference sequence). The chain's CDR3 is CASSITTTSTDTQYF. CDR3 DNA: TGTGCCAGTAGTATAACGACTACTAGCACAGATACGCAGTATTTT.

CDR3 bases: TGTGCCAGTTCCGGGACTAGCGGGATTGGGGATGAGCAGTTCTTC. Its translation: CASSGTSGIGDEQFF. The chain links TRBV4-2 to TRBJ2-1; 13 nucleotides align to TRBD2. Germline CDR1 LGHNA, CDR2 YNFKEQ. Losses at the gene ends were 9 bases for V and 8 bases for J; bases not matched to a gene: 10. This CDR3 region has 15 residues.

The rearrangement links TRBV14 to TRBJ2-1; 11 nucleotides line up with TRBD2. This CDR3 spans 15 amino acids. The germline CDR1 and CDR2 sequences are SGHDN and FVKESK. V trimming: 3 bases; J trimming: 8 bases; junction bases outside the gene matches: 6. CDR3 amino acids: CASSHKLAGVDEQFF. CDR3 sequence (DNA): TGTGCCAGCAGCCATAAACTAGCGGGAGTAGATGAGCAGTTCTTC.

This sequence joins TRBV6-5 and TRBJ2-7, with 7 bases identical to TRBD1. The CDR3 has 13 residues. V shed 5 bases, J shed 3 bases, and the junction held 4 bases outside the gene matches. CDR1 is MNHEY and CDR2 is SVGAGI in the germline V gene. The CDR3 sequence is CASSRQGFYEQYF. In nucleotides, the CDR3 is TGTGCCAGCAGTAGACAGGGTTTCTACGAGCAGTACTTC.

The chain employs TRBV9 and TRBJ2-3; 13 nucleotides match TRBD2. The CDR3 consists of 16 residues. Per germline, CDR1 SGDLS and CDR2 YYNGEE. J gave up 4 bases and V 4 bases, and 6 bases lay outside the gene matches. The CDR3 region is CASSPLTSGRADTQYF. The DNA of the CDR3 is TGTGCCAGCAGCCCCCTAACTAGCGGGAGGGCAGATACGCAGTATTTT.

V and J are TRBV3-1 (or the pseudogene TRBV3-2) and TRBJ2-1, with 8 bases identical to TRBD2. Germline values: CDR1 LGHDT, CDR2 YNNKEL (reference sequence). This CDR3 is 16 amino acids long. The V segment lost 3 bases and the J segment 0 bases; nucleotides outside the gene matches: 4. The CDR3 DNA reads TGTGCCAGCAGCCAGACGGGGGGGACCTCCTACAATGAGCAGTTCTTC. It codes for CASSQTGGTSYNEQFF.

The CDR3 sequence is CARLRSPLHF. Written as DNA, the CDR3 is TGTGCCAGATTGAGGTCACCCCTCCACTTT. The J gene is TRBJ1-6, the V gene TRBV27; D gene uncertain. CDR1 and CDR2 from the germline V gene are MNHEY and SMNVEV (reference sequence). The CDR3 runs 10 residues. The V and J ends lost 9 bases and 10 bases respectively, with 7 bases between them.

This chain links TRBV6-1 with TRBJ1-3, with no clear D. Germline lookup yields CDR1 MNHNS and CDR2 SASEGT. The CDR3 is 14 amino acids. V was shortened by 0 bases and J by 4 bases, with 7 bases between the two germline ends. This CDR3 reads CASSEAGGGNTIYF. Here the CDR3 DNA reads TGTGCCAGCAGTGAAGCAGGAGGCGGAAACACCATATATTTT.

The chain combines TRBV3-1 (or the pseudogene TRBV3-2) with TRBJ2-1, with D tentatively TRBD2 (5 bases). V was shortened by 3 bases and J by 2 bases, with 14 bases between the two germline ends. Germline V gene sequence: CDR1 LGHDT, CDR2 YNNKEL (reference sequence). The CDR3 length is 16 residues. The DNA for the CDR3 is TGTGCCAGCAGCCATGCCGGGATTTCCACCTACAATGAGCAGTTCTTC. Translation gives CASSHAGISTYNEQFF.

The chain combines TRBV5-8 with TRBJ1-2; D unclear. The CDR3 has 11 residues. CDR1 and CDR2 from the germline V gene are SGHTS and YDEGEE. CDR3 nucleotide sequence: TGTGCTGTTTCAGTCAGCTATGGCTACACCTTC. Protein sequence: CAVSVSYGYTF.

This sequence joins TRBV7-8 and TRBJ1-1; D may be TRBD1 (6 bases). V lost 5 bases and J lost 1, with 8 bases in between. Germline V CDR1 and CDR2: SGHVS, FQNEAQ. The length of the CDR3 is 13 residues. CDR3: CASSRTANTEAFF. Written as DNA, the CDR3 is TGTGCCAGCAGCCGGACAGCGAACACTGAAGCTTTCTTT.

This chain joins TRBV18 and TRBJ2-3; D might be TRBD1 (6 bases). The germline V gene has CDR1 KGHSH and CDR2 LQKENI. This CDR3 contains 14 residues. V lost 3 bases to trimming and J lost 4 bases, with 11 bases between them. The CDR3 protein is CASSPGWGPDTQYF. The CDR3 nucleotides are TGTGCCAGCTCACCGGGGTGGGGGCCAGATACGCAGTATTTT.

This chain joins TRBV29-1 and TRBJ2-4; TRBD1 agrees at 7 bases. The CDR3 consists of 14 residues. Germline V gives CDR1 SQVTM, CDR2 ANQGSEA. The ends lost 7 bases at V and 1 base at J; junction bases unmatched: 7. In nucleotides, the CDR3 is TGCAGCGCCGGCCAGGGGGAGGCCAAAAACATTCAGTACTTC. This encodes CSAGQGEAKNIQYF.

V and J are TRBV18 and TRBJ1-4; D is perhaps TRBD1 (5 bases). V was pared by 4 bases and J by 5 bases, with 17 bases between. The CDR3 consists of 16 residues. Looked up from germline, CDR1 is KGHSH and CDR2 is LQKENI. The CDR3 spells CASSHTGQPWNEKLFF. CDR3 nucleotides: TGTGCCAGCTCACACACAGGACAACCTTGGAATGAAAAACTGTTTTTT.

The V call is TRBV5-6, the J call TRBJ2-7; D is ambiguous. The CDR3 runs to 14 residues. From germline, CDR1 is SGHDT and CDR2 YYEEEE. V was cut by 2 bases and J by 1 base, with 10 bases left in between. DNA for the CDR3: TGTGCCAGCAGCTTTTCCACAGATTCCTACGAGCAGTACTTC. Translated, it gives CASSFSTDSYEQYF.

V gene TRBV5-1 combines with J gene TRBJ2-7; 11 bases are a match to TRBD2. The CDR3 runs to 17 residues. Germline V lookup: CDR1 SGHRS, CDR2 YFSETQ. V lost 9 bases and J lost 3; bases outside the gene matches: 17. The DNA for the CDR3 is TGCGCCATCAACCCTGGGACTCCGGGACTAGCGGACTACGAGCAGTACTTC. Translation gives CAINPGTPGLADYEQYF. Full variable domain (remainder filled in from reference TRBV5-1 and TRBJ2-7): KAGVTQTPRYLIKTRGQQVTLSCSPISGHRSVSWYQQTPGQGLQFLFEYFSETQRNKGNFPGRFSGRQFSNSRSEMNVSTLELGDSALYLCAINPGTPGLADYEQYFGPGTRLTVT.

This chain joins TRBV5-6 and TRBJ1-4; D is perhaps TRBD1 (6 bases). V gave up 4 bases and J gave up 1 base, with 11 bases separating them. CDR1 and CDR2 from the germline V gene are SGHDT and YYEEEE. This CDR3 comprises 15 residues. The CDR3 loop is CASSRSGVTNEKLFF. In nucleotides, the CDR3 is TGTGCCAGCAGCAGATCAGGGGTAACTAATGAAAAACTGTTTTTT.

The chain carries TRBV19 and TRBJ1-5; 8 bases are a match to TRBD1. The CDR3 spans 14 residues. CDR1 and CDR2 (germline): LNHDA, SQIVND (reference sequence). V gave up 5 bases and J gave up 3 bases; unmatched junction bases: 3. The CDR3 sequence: CASSVDRDNQPQHF. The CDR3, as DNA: TGTGCCAGTAGTGTGGACAGGGACAATCAGCCCCAGCATTTT. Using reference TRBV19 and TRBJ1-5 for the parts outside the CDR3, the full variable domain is DGGITQSPKYLFRKEGQNVTLSCEQNLNHDAMYWYRQDPGQGLRLIYYSQIVNDFQKGDIAEGYSVSREKKESFPLTVTSAQKNPTAFYLCASSVDRDNQPQHFGDGTRLSIL.

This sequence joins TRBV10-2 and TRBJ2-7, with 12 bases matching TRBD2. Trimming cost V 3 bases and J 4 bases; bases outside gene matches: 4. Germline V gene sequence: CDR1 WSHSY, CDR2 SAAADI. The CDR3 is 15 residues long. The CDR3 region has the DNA TGCGCCAGCAGTGAAGGACTAGCGGGAATGTACGAGCAGTACTTC. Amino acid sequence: CASSEGLAGMYEQYF.

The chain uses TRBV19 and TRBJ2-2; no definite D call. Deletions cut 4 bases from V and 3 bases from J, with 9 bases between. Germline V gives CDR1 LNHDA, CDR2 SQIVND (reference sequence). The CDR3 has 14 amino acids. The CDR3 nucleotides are TGTGCCAGTAGTACTAGTTCCCACACCGGGGAGCTGTTTTTT. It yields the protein CASSTSSHTGELFF.

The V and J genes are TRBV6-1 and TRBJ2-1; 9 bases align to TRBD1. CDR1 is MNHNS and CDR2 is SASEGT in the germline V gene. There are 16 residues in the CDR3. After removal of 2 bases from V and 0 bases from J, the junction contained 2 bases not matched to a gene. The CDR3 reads CASSERGQGSYNEQFF. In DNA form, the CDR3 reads TGTGCCAGCAGTGAAAGGGGACAGGGCTCCTACAATGAGCAGTTCTTC.